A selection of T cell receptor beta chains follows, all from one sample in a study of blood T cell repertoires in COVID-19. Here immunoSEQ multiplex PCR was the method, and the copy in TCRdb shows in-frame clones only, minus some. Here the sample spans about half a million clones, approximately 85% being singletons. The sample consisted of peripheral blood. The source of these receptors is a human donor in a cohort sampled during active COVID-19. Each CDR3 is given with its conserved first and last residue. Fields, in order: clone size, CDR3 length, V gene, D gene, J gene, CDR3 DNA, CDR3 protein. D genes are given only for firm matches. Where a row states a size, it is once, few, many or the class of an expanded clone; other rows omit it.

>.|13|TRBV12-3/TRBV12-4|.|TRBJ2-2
TGTGCCAGCAGTGGACAGTACACCGGGGAGCTGTTTTTT
CASSGQYTGELFF
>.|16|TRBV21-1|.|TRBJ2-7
TGTGCCAGCAGCATGCGGACTAGCGGTTCCTCCTACGAGCAGTACTTC
CASSMRTSGSSYEQYF
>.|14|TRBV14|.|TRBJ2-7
TGTGCCAGCAGCCAAGTCTACCTCTCCTACGAGCAGTACTTC
CASSQVYLSYEQYF
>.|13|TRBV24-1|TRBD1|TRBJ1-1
TGTGCCACCAGACCCTCAGGGGGCACCGAAGCTTTCTTT
CATRPSGGTEAFF
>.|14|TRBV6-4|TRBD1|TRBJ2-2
TGTGCCAGCACGAGGACAGGGGGGACCGGGGAGCTGTTTTTT
CASTRTGGTGELFF
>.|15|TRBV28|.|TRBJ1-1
TGTGCCAGCAGTTTGGCCAGGGTAAGGGACACTGAAGCTTTCTTT
CASSLARVRDTEAFF
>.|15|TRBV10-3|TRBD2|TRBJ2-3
TGTGCCATCAGTGCCGCGGGAGGTCTGAAAGATACGCAGTATTTT
CAISAAGGLKDTQYF
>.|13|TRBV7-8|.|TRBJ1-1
TGTGCCAGCAGCTTGGGACAAAATGTCCGGGCTTTCTTT
CASSLGQNVRAFF
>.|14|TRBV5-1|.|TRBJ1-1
TGCGCCAGCAGCTCCACGGCGGGGGGCACTGAAGCTTTCTTT
CASSSTAGGTEAFF
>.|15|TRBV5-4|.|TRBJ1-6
TGTGCCAGCAGCTTGTACTTGTCGCCGCCCGCACCCCTCCACTTT
CASSLYLSPPAPLHF
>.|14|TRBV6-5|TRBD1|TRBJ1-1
TGTGCCAGCAGTTCGCAGGGGGGCCACACTGAAGCTTTCTTT
CASSSQGGHTEAFF
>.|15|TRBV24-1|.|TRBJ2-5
TGTGCCACCAGTGACTCGGTAACCCAGGGAGAGACCCAGTACTTC
CATSDSVTQGETQYF
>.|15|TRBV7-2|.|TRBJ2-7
TGTGCCAGCACCGTTTCGACCGGGAGCGGCTACGAGCAGTACTTC
CASTVSTGSGYEQYF
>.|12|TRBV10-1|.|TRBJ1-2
TGCGCCAGGGGGCCGGGAGGGTATGGCTACACCTTC
CARGPGGYGYTF
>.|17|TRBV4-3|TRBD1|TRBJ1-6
TGCGCCAGCAGCCAAGAGGGCAGGGGGCTAAGTAATTCACCCCTCCACTTT
CASSQEGRGLSNSPLHF
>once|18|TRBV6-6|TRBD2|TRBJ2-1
TGTGCCAGCAGTCCGCGTTCCGGGACTAGCGGGGTTTACAATGAGCAGTTCTTC
CASSPRSGTSGVYNEQFF
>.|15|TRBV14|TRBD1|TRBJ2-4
TGTGCCAGCAGCCACGGGTCGGGACAGGGAAACATTCAGTACTTC
CASSHGSGQGNIQYF
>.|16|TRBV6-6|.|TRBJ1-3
TGTGCCAGCAGCCGACCTACAGCGGGAATAGGCAACACCATATATTTT
CASSRPTAGIGNTIYF
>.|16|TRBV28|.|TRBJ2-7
TGTGCCAGCAGTTTAGAAGGGGAACAGGGCATTCCCGAGCAGTACTTC
CASSLEGEQGIPEQYF
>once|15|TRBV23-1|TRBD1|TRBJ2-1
TGCGCCAGCAGAGAGGACAGGGGGACCTACAATGAGCAGTTCTTC
CASREDRGTYNEQFF
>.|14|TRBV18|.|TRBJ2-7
TGTGCCAGCTCACCAAGCCAGGGGTATTACGAGCAGTACTTC
CASSPSQGYYEQYF
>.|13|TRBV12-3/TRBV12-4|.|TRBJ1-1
TGTGCCAGCAGTTTATGGGGGGTAGATGAAGCTTTCTTT
CASSLWGVDEAFF
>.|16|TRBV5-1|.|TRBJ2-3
TGCGCCAGCAGCCCGCCGACCCAGAGAGGGACAGATACGCAGTATTTT
CASSPPTQRGTDTQYF
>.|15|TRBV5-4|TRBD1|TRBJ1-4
TGTGCCAGCAGCTTGGGGGGACAGGGAGGTGAAAAACTGTTTTTT
CASSLGGQGGEKLFF
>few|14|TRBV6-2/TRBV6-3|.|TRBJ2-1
TGTGCCAGCAGTCGCCCCAAGAGCTCCAATGAGCAGTTCTTC
CASSRPKSSNEQFF
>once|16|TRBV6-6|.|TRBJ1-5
TGTGCCAGCAGCCCCGGGAGGGCGGTGCGCAATCAGCCCCAGCATTTT
CASSPGRAVRNQPQHF
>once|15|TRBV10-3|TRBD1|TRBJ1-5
TGTGCCATCAGTAACGACAGGGGCATTAATCAGCCCCAGCATTTT
CAISNDRGINQPQHF
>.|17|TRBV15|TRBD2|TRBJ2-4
TGTGCCACCAGCAGATCCGGGACTAGTTTAGGCAAAAACATTCAGTACTTC
CATSRSGTSLGKNIQYF
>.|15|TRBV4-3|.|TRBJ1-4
TGCGCCAGCAGCCAAGATCCCGGACGGGGAGAAAAACTGTTTTTT
CASSQDPGRGEKLFF
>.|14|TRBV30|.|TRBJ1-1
TGTGCCTGTCGTACGCAGGGGAGGGACACTGAAGCTTTCTTT
CACRTQGRDTEAFF
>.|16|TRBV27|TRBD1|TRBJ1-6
TGTGCCAGCAGTTTATCGCAGGGGGCCTATAATTCACCCCTCCACTTT
CASSLSQGAYNSPLHF
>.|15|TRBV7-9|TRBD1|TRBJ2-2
TGTGCCAGCAGGGCCGGGACAGGGTATAACGGGGAGCTGTTTTTT
CASRAGTGYNGELFF
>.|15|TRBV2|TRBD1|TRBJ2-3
TGTGCCAGCAGGTACCAGGGGGTCGGCACAGATACGCAGTATTTT
CASRYQGVGTDTQYF
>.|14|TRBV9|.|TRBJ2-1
TGTGCCAGCAGCGTCAGGGGCTCCTACAATGAGCAGTTCTTC
CASSVRGSYNEQFF
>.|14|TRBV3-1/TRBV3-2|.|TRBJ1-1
TGTGCCAGCAGCGAAAGAGAGGGGAACACTGAAGCTTTCTTT
CASSEREGNTEAFF
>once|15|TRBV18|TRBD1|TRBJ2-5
TGTGCCAGCTCACCGCAGACAGGGAGACAAGAGACCCAGTACTTC
CASSPQTGRQETQYF
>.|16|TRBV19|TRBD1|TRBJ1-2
TGTGCCAGCCGAGGGACAGGGGACGACCCACTCTATGGCTACACCTTC
CASRGTGDDPLYGYTF
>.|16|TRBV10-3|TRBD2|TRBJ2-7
TGTGCCATCAGCCAAGGACTAGCGGGGAGCTCCTACGAGCAGTACTTC
CAISQGLAGSSYEQYF
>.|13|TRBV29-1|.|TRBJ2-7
TGCAGCGTGGTCGCGGCGGGGATATACGAGCAGTACTTC
CSVVAAGIYEQYF
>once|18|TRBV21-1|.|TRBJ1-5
TGTGCCAGCAGCAGCCGGGACAGGGGTCATTATAGCAATCAGCCCCAGCATTTT
CASSSRDRGHYSNQPQHF
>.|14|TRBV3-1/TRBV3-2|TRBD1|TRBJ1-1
TGTGCCAGCAGACCGACAGGGCGAGGAACTGAAGCTTTCTTT
CASRPTGRGTEAFF
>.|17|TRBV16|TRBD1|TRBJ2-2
TGTGCCAGCAGCCAATCGGGACAGGGTTTGGACACCGGGGAGCTGTTTTTT
CASSQSGQGLDTGELFF
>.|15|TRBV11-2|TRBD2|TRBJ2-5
TGTGCCAGCAGCTCCCTAGCGGGATCGAGGGAGACCCAGTACTTC
CASSSLAGSRETQYF
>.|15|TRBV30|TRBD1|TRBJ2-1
TGTGCCTGGAGCAAAATAAGGACAGGGGGACATGAGCAGTTCTTC
CAWSKIRTGGHEQFF
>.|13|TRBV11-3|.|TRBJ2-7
TGTGCCAGCAGCTTAGGGCCAGACTACGAGCAGTACTTC
CASSLGPDYEQYF
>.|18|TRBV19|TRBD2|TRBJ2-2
TGTGCCAGTAGTATAGATGCTAGCGGGGCCCCGAACACCGGGGAGCTGTTTTTT
CASSIDASGAPNTGELFF
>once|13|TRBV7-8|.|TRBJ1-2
TGTGCCAGCAGCCTCGACAGGAGGTATGGCTACACCTTC
CASSLDRRYGYTF
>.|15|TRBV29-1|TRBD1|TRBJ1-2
TGCAGCGCTGGCACACTAATTTACGGGACAGATGGCTACACCTTC
CSAGTLIYGTDGYTF
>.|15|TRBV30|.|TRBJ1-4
TGTGCCTGGAGGGACAGCCAATTAATGAAAACAATAGTGTTTTTT
CAWRDSQLMKTIVFF
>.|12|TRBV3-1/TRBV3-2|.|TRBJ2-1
TGTGCCAGCAGCCAAGATTCCCTTGAGCAGTTCTTC
CASSQDSLEQFF
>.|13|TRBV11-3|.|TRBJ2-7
TGTGCCAGCAGCTTAACCGGGACCTACGAGCAGTACTTC
CASSLTGTYEQYF
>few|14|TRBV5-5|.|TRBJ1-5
TGTGCCAGCAGCTTTGGAGTTAGCAATCAGCCCCAGCATTTT
CASSFGVSNQPQHF
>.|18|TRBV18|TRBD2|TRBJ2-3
TGTGCCAGCTCACCACTTGGACTAGCGGTTACTAGCACAGATACGCAGTATTTT
CASSPLGLAVTSTDTQYF
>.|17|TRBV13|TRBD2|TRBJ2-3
TGTGCCAGCAGCGGGACTAGCCCCCTTTCTAGCACAGATACGCAGTATTTT
CASSGTSPLSSTDTQYF
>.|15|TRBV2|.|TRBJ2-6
TGTGCCAGCAGTGAAGGGGCACTTGGGGCCAACGTCCTGACTTTC
CASSEGALGANVLTF
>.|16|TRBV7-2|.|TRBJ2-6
TGTGCCAGCAGCCCGGGACTGCTCTCTGGGGCCAACGTCCTGACTTTC
CASSPGLLSGANVLTF
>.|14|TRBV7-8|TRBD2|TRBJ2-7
TGTGCCAGCAGCCCGAGCGGGGGCTCCTACGAGCAGTACTTC
CASSPSGGSYEQYF
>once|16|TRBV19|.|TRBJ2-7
TGTGCCAGTAGTACAGCCGGGACTGGCCCCTACTGGGAGCAGTACTTC
CASSTAGTGPYWEQYF
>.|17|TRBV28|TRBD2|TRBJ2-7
TGTGCCAGCAGTACTTACCCCGGGACTAGCGGGATCGGAGAGCAGTACTTC
CASSTYPGTSGIGEQYF
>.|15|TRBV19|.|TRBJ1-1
TGTGCCAGTACCCATGGGGGGGGCATAGACACTGAAGCTTTCTTT
CASTHGGGIDTEAFF